The 22 T cell receptor beta chains listed next were all sequenced from one sample in a study of cytomegalovirus exposure and HLA in healthy donors. Researchers ran the PCR with 60 Vbeta and 13 Jbeta primers. Using immunoSEQ multiplex PCR, the repertoire was profiled, and TCRdb retains in-frame clones only, with some absent. Its table records some 50,000 clones. The sequenced sample was PBMCs. The receptors derive from a woman aged 40 to 49 in good health and CMV-seronegative.

The chain recombines TRBV2 with TRBJ1-1; D not certain. The CDR3 extends over 14 amino acids. CDR1 and CDR2 (germline): SNHLY, FYNNEI. V was cut by 6 bases and J by 8 bases, with 19 bases left in between. CDR3 sequence (DNA): TGTGCCAGCAGGTGGGCTGGAGGCGGGTTCGAAGCTTTCTTT. Amino acids: CASRWAGGGFEAFF.

This CDR3 reads CASSYLATSGLNEQFF. The CDR3 nucleotides read TGTGCCAGCAGCTACCTGGCAACCTCGGGTCTTAATGAGCAGTTCTTC. The chain is built from TRBV6-5 and TRBJ2-1; no definite D call. The CDR3 runs to 16 residues. CDR1 MNHEY and CDR2 SVGAGI come from the germline V gene. V dropped 6 bases and J dropped 7 bases, with 22 bases sitting between them.

V is TRBV27 and J is TRBJ2-5, with D possibly matching TRBD2 (6 bases). The germline V and J ends were trimmed by 4 bases and 7 bases, with 13 bases remaining between them. This CDR3 contains 13 residues. Per the germline V gene, CDR1 is MNHEY and CDR2 is SMNVEV (reference sequence). The CDR3 reads CASSSAIGGTQYF. DNA for the CDR3: TGTGCCAGCAGTTCGGCTATCGGGGGGACCCAGTACTTC.

The V gene is TRBV5-5, the J gene TRBJ2-7, with D possibly being TRBD1 (5 bases). Per germline, CDR1 SGHKS and CDR2 YYEKEE (reference sequence). This CDR3 is 13 amino acids long. V lost 0 bases, J lost 5 bases, and 9 bases lay in between. The CDR3 DNA is TGTGCCAGCAGCTTGGTGTCAGGGAACGAGCAGTACTTC. The encoded protein is CASSLVSGNEQYF.

This chain joins TRBV20-1 and TRBJ2-1; unclear D gene. The CDR3 is 11 residues long. With 4 bases removed from V and 4 bases from J, the gap between germline ends came to 5 bases. The germline V gene encodes CDR1 DFQATT and CDR2 SNEGSKA (reference sequence). This CDR3 is CSATFYNEQFF. The CDR3 nucleotides read TGCAGTGCTACCTTTTACAATGAGCAGTTCTTC.

The genes are TRBV28 and TRBJ2-7; D is undetermined. There are 15 residues in the CDR3. Germline V CDR1 and CDR2: MDHEN, SYDVKM. V was cut by 5 bases and J by 1 base, with 15 bases left in between. The CDR3 nucleotides are TGTGCCAGCAGTCCGATAAAGCCGACTTCCTACGAGCAGTACTTC. Amino acid sequence: CASSPIKPTSYEQYF.

The genes are TRBV28 and TRBJ2-7; D is perhaps TRBD1 (5 bases). The CDR3 length is 14 residues. V gave up 0 bases and J gave up 2 bases, with 8 bases separating them. Germline V gene lookup returns CDR1 MDHEN and CDR2 SYDVKM. The CDR3 bases are TGTGCCAGCAGTTTATGGGACACAACCTACGAGCAGTACTTC. This sequence encodes CASSLWDTTYEQYF.

The chain has TRBV4-1 and TRBJ2-1, with a tentative D call TRBD1 (6 bases). The germline V gene encodes CDR1 MGHRA and CDR2 YSYEKL. The V and J ends lost 0 bases and 13 bases respectively, with 13 bases between them. The CDR3 spans 13 residues. CDR3 nucleotides: TGCGCCAGCAGCCAAGATCAGCAGGGGCGTCAGTTCTTC. Protein sequence: CASSQDQQGRQFF.

V and J are TRBV6-1 and TRBJ1-5, with 9 positions matching TRBD1. V shed 2 bases, J shed 1 base, and the junction held 9 bases outside the gene matches. There are 18 residues in the CDR3. The germline CDR1 and CDR2 sequences are MNHNS and SASEGT. The CDR3 bases are TGTGCCAGCAGTGAACCGGGACAGGGTCCGAGGAGCAATCAGCCCCAGCATTTT. Protein product: CASSEPGQGPRSNQPQHF.

The chain joins TRBV30 to TRBJ1-1; 7 positions match TRBD1. After removal of 1 base from V and 10 bases from J, the junction contained 15 bases not matched to a gene. This CDR3 region has 15 residues. Germline V gene lookup returns CDR1 GTSNPN and CDR2 SVGIG (reference sequence). Written as DNA, the CDR3 is TGTGCCTGGAGTGCCGGGACAGCACGAGCTGGGGGAGCTTTCTTT. Its translation is CAWSAGTARAGGAFF.

CDR3 nucleotide sequence: TGCGCCAGCAGCCAAGATGGGGGCGGGAGGGGGGAGACCCAGTACTTC. Its protein is CASSQDGGGRGETQYF. The V gene is TRBV4-3, the J gene TRBJ2-5, with TRBD2 identical over 9 bases. Trimming removed 0 bases from V and 5 bases from J; junction bases left unmatched: 7. The CDR3 totals 16 residues. Germline-derived CDR1 and CDR2 are LGHNA and YSLEER.

This chain links TRBV5-5 with TRBJ1-4; D is uncertain. V gave up 4 bases and J gave up 7 bases, with 11 bases separating them. CDR3 length equals 13 residues. CDR1 is SGHKS and CDR2 is YYEKEE in the germline V gene (reference sequence). Here the CDR3 DNA reads TGTGCCAGCAGCCCGACGGGAGTTGAAAAACTGTTTTTT. It codes for CASSPTGVEKLFF.

The chain joins TRBV6-1 to TRBJ1-2; D not resolved. The CDR3 runs to 14 residues. Germline CDR1 is MNHNS and CDR2 is SASEGT. The V and J ends lost 7 bases and 0 bases respectively, with 12 bases between them. CDR3 sequence: CASKSQLANYGYTF. The CDR3 DNA sequence: TGTGCCAGCAAATCCCAGCTAGCTAACTATGGCTACACCTTC.

The chain has TRBV18 and TRBJ2-1; 7 bases map to TRBD1. Germline values: CDR1 KGHSH, CDR2 LQKENI. The CDR3 extends over 15 amino acids. V lost 4 bases to trimming and J lost 5 bases; unmatched junction nucleotides: 8. Written as DNA, the CDR3 is TGTGCCAGCTCACGCGCCGGGACAGCCGACAATGAGCAGTTCTTC. Translation: CASSRAGTADNEQFF.

This chain uses TRBV2 with TRBJ2-1; 10 positions match TRBD2. The CDR3 covers 15 residues. With V trimmed by 6 bases and J by 5 bases, 7 bases remained unmatched. CDR1 is SNHLY, CDR2 FYNNEI, per germline. In nucleotides, the CDR3 is TGTGCCAGCAGGGCGGGACTAGCGACCGACAATGAGCAGTTCTTC. Protein product: CASRAGLATDNEQFF. Supplemented by reference TRBV2 and TRBJ2-1, the full variable domain reads EPEVTQTPSHQVTQMGQEVILRCVPISNHLYFYWYRQILGQKVEFLVSFYNNEISEKSEIFDDQFSVERPDGSNFTLKIRSTKLEDSAMYFCASRAGLATDNEQFFGPGTRLTVL.

The chain couples TRBV13 to TRBJ1-1; D call uncertain. The V and J ends lost 1 base and 0 bases respectively, with 12 bases between them. This CDR3 has 16 residues. Germline CDR1 is PRHDT and CDR2 is FYEKMQ (reference sequence). CDR3 protein: CASSLDSREMNTEAFF. For the CDR3, the DNA is TGTGCCAGCAGCTTAGATTCACGGGAGATGAACACTGAAGCTTTCTTT. Based on the CDR3 plus reference TRBV13 and TRBJ1-1, the full variable domain is AAGVIQSPRHLIKEKRETATLKCYPIPRHDTVYWYQQGPGQDPQFLISFYEKMQSDKGSIPDRFSAQQFSDYHSELNMSSLELGDSALYFCASSLDSREMNTEAFFGQGTRLTVV.

The chain employs TRBV5-4 and TRBJ1-2; 7 nucleotides line up with TRBD1. Trimming took 3 bases from V and 5 from J; bases not matched to a gene: 13. CDR3 length equals 16 residues. The germline CDR1 and CDR2 sequences are SGHNT and YYREEE (reference sequence). CDR3 DNA sequence: TGTGCCAGCAGCTCGTCCGGGACAGCCTCAGATTATGGCTACACCTTC. Its translation is CASSSSGTASDYGYTF. The full variable domain, in which reference TRBV5-4 and TRBJ1-2 provide the parts outside the CDR3, is ETGVTQSPTHLIKTRGQQVTLRCSSQSGHNTVSWYQQALGQGPQFIFQYYREEENGRGNFPPRFSGLQFPNYSSELNVNALELDDSALYLCASSSSGTASDYGYTFGSGTRLTVV.

Notes on this clone: This sample includes further DNA sequences coding for the same CDR3. The rearrangement uses TRBV9 and TRBJ2-7; 8 bases map to TRBD1. CDR1 is SGDLS and CDR2 is YYNGEE in the germline V gene. This CDR3 comprises 14 residues. J lost 3 bases, V lost 2 bases, and 4 bases had no gene match. The CDR3 coding sequence is TGTGCCAGCAGCGTCGGGACAGGTGTCTACGAGCAGTACTTC. Amino acids: CASSVGTGVYEQYF.

This chain uses TRBV18 with TRBJ1-5, with TRBD1 identical over 8 bases. The CDR3 is 15 amino acids. The V gene end was trimmed by 6 bases and the J gene end by 4 bases; junction bases not matched to a gene: 8. CDR1 and CDR2 from the germline V gene are KGHSH and LQKENI. The CDR3: CASSYGQGLNQPQHF. Here the CDR3 DNA reads TGTGCCAGCTCCTACGGACAGGGCCTAAATCAGCCCCAGCATTTT.

J is TRBJ2-7 and V is TRBV10-3, with 11 bases aligning to TRBD2. The ends lost 4 bases at V and 3 bases at J; junction bases unmatched: 11. The CDR3 is 17 residues long. Germline CDR1 and CDR2: ENHRY and SYGVKD. CDR3 DNA: TGTGCCATCAGTGTGGGCTCTAGCGGGAGGACTATCTACGAGCAGTACTTC. It translates to CAISVGSSGRTIYEQYF.

The chain is built from TRBV7-3 and TRBJ2-3, with 10 bases identical to TRBD2. Looked up from germline, CDR1 is SGHTA and CDR2 is FQGTGA. V dropped 5 bases and J dropped 8; count of bases not matched to a gene: 13. This CDR3 region has 16 residues. CDR3 in DNA: TGTGCCAGCAGCCCCCCGGGACTAGCGCCTGCTGGTACGCAGTATTTT. It translates to CASSPPGLAPAGTQYF.

This chain links TRBV6-6 with TRBJ2-7; a weak D match, TRBD2 (5 bases). The CDR3 has 12 amino acids. V gave up 0 bases and J gave up 6 bases, with 6 bases separating them. Looked up from germline, CDR1 is MNHNY and CDR2 is SVGAGI (reference sequence). CDR3 residues: CASSYSSGEQYF. The CDR3 DNA reads as TGTGCCAGCAGTTACTCGAGCGGCGAGCAGTACTTC.